The 2 T cell receptor beta chains below come from one sample, sequenced in a study of OX40 agonist ivuxolimab in advanced cancers. Only in-frame clones appear in the TCRdb table, and some are missing; sequencing was by immunoSEQ multiplex PCR. The sample carries about 13,000 clones, over 75% recorded once. The source material was CD4+ or CD8+ T cells sorted from blood, sampled in a trial of the OX40 agonist ivuxolimab. The receptors were gathered from an adult with an advanced solid tumor such as melanoma, head and neck, liver or kidney cancer.

The genes are TRBV2 and TRBJ2-1; D gene unclear. Trimming cost V 7 bases and J 7 bases, with 14 bases left between them. Germline CDR1 SNHLY, CDR2 FYNNEI. CDR3 length equals 13 residues. The CDR3 spells CASTTRLANEQFF. The CDR3 DNA reads as TGTGCCAGCACTACGCGACTTGCGAATGAGCAGTTCTTC.

The rearrangement joins TRBV10-3 to TRBJ2-1, with D perhaps matching TRBD2 (5 bases). The CDR3 covers 13 residues. V gave up 10 bases and J gave up 7 bases, with 17 bases separating them. Per germline, CDR1 ENHRY and CDR2 SYGVKD. In DNA, the CDR3 is TGTGCCACCTCTAGAGGAGGATCGAATGAGCAGTTCTTC. This gives the protein CATSRGGSNEQFF.